The 21 T cell receptor beta chains given below trace back to one sample, sequenced in a study of monozygotic twins with inflammatory bowel disease. TCRdb re-analyzed the 5' RACE reads; it lists each CDR3 protein once, without DNA. The sample totals approximately 210,000 distinct CDR3 sequences. Sequencing was performed on blood. Every receptor here comes from a human donor with ulcerative colitis or Crohn's disease, or a healthy co-twin of an affected twin (not recorded which).

The genes are TRBV7-9 and TRBJ2-7; checking the TCRdb D call of TRBD2 is not possible without DNA. CDR1 and CDR2 (germline): SEHNR, FQNEAQ (reference sequence). This CDR3 has 17 amino acids. The CDR3 sequence is CASSLWTWAGMSYEQYF.

The V and J genes are TRBV7-9 and TRBJ2-3. Germline V CDR1 and CDR2: SEHNR, FQNEAQ (reference sequence). The CDR3 extends over 17 amino acids. The CDR3 region is CASSLDGLAASTDTLYF.

The chain uses TRBV18 and TRBJ2-7; TCRdb gives TRBD1 as the D gene, but with no DNA this cannot be confirmed. CDR3 length equals 14 residues. Germline CDR1 is KGHSH and CDR2 is LQKENI. The CDR3 loop is CASSPTGISYEQYF.

The chain recombines TRBV4-2 with TRBJ1-1. This CDR3 contains 16 residues. Looked up from germline, CDR1 is LGHNA and CDR2 is YNFKEQ. The CDR3 sequence is CASSQDGQTLNTEAFF.

The gene calls are TRBV7-3 and TRBJ2-2; TCRdb lists TRBD1, though no DNA is available to test this call. This CDR3 is built from 15 residues. CDR1 and CDR2 (germline): SGHTA, FQGTGA. This CDR3 reads CASSITGTNTGELFF.

CDR3 sequence: CASSPGQGAQGSGYTF. The chain has TRBV5-1 and TRBJ1-2; the D gene TCRdb calls, TRBD1, cannot be checked with no DNA. The CDR3 is 16 residues long. Germline values: CDR1 SGHRS, CDR2 YFSETQ.

The genes are TRBV20-1 and TRBJ1-6; TCRdb's D call, TRBD1, is unchecked because there is no DNA. Germline CDR1 reads DFQATT; CDR2 reads SNEGSKA (reference sequence). The CDR3 contains 13 residues. CDR3 region: CSARVTANSPLHF.

The chain uses TRBV4-1 and TRBJ2-1; the TRBD1 assignment by TCRdb is unverifiable without DNA. CDR1 and CDR2 from the germline V gene are MGHRA and YSYEKL. The length of the CDR3 is 16 residues. Here the CDR3 reads CASSQGKGAPKNEQFF.

The chain has TRBV2 and TRBJ1-5; TCRdb selects TRBD1, and the lack of DNA leaves this call unchecked. Germline CDR1 is SNHLY and CDR2 is FYNNEI. CDR3 size: 13 residues. The CDR3 loop reads CASRRGSNQPQHF.

The rearrangement links TRBV14 to TRBJ2-7; the D call of TRBD1 rests on TCRdb alone, since no DNA is present to check it. Germline V lookup: CDR1 SGHDN, CDR2 FVKESK. The CDR3 has 14 amino acids. CDR3 residues: CASSPFQGPVEQYF.

The genes are TRBV28 and TRBJ2-7; TCRdb's D call, TRBD1, is unchecked because there is no DNA. Germline CDR1 is MDHEN and CDR2 is SYDVKM. The CDR3 length is 19 residues. CDR3 residues: CASSPHFPLPQGAHYEQYF.

The rearrangement uses TRBV20-1 and TRBJ2-1; TCRdb's D call of TRBD2 is untestable without DNA. CDR1 and CDR2 (germline): DFQATT, SNEGSKA (reference sequence). CDR3 size: 17 residues. CDR3 amino acids: CSASGVAGQFSYNEQFF.

The chain carries TRBV7-2 and TRBJ2-1; TCRdb proposes TRBD2, but this gene call is untestable without DNA. Germline CDR1 SGHTA, CDR2 FQGNSA. The CDR3 length is 15 residues. The CDR3 is CASSSRVAGGGEQFF.

V gene TRBV5-1 combines with J gene TRBJ2-2. Germline values: CDR1 SGHRS, CDR2 YFSETQ. The CDR3 consists of 15 residues. CDR3 in amino acids: CASSWSQQNTGELFF.

The chain recombines TRBV2 with TRBJ1-5. This CDR3 contains 15 residues. In germline, CDR1 is SNHLY, CDR2 FYNNEI. CDR3 protein: CASSEARNRNQPQHF. Looking up the rest from reference TRBV2 and TRBJ1-5 gives the full variable domain: EPEVTQTPSHQVTQMGQEVILRCVPISNHLYFYWYRQILGQKVEFLVSFYNNEISEKSEIFDDQFSVERPDGSNFTLKIRSTKLEDSAMYFCASSEARNRNQPQHFGDGTRLSIL.

V usage is TRBV5-6 and J usage is TRBJ2-3; with no DNA, the TCRdb D assignment of TRBD2 cannot be verified. Germline lookup yields CDR1 SGHDT and CDR2 YYEEEE. The CDR3 runs to 15 residues. CDR3 protein: CASGLGLADADTQYF.

The chain joins TRBV7-9 to TRBJ1-3; TCRdb's D call of TRBD1 is untestable without DNA. This CDR3 comprises 14 residues. The germline gives CDR1 SEHNR, CDR2 FQNEAQ (reference sequence). CDR3 protein: CDSSPGTGGNTIYF.

The J gene is TRBJ1-5, the V gene TRBV19; TCRdb indicates TRBD1, and absent DNA this call remains unverified. CDR3 length: 16 residues. The germline V gene has CDR1 LNHDA and CDR2 SQIVND (reference sequence). CDR3 sequence reads: CASRDNGQGTTQPQHF.

The V and J genes are TRBV12-3 or TRBV12-4 and TRBJ1-4; checking the TCRdb D call of TRBD1 is not possible without DNA. The CDR3 loop spans 16 amino acids. CDR3 in amino acids: CASSAAGRVWGEKLFF.

The chain's CDR3 is CASSYGSGQGNQPQHF. The J gene is TRBJ1-5, the V gene TRBV6-5. Germline V gene lookup returns CDR1 MNHEY and CDR2 SVGAGI. CDR3 length equals 16 residues.

The genes are TRBV5-1 and TRBJ2-7. There are 14 residues in the CDR3. The germline V gene encodes CDR1 SGHRS and CDR2 YFSETQ. The CDR3 here is CASSLAGDYYEQYF. Full variable domain (outside the CDR3, taken from reference TRBV5-1 and TRBJ2-7): KAGVTQTPRYLIKTRGQQVTLSCSPISGHRSVSWYQQTPGQGLQFLFEYFSETQRNKGNFPGRFSGRQFSNSRSEMNVSTLELGDSALYLCASSLAGDYYEQYFGPGTRLTVT.